Shown below are 23 T cell receptor beta chains from a single sample sequenced in a study of spatial heterogeneity in lung cancer (dated by TCRdb to between 2018 and 2021). Library preparation was by 5' RACE. The listed sequencing device is NextSeq 500. TCRdb reprocessing: public reads trimmed at Q25 with fastp, clones called with MiXCR, in-frame beta chains kept. CDR3 protein sequences are deduplicated, and each keeps its most common genes and DNA. Recorded for this sample are under 7,000 distinct CDR3 sequences; around 13% of them occurred a single time. More than 15% of the sample comes from the top ten. Sample time point, as interpreted from the label and publication: sample taken at primary tumor resection. The material sequenced was lung tissue, taken at surgery. The receptor set was obtained from a human donor with early-stage non-small cell lung cancer.

This clonotype is labeled as medium-sized (0.01 to 0.1%). A library prepared for alpha chains yielded this beta chain as an off-target read; its size is of little meaning. The chain has TRBV10-3 and TRBJ1-1; 8 bases are shared with TRBD1. CDR3 length: 13 residues. V lost 11 bases to trimming and J lost 5 bases; unmatched junction nucleotides: 10. From germline, CDR1 is ENHRY and CDR2 SYGVKD. The chain's CDR3 is CASGAGTGTEAFF. The CDR3 DNA follows: TGTGCCTCAGGGGCCGGGACAGGAACTGAAGCTTTCTTT.

This clonotype came up many times. This beta chain came through as a stray read in a library set up for alpha chains, and its size says little. The genes are TRBV11-1 and TRBJ2-4; D gene unclear. The CDR3 sequence is 16 residues long. Germline V CDR1 and CDR2: SGHAT, FQDESV (reference sequence). Trimming removed 4 bases from V and 5 bases from J, with 18 bases in between. This CDR3 is CASSSAGDVGQNIQYF. CDR3 nucleotide sequence: TGTGCCAGCAGCTCAGCCGGTGATGTGGGCCAAAACATTCAGTACTTC.

In its sample, this clonotype is medium-sized. Within a library made for alpha chains, this beta chain is off target, and its count is uninformative. The J gene is TRBJ2-2, the V gene TRBV20-1; a possible D gene is TRBD2 (5 bases). V was trimmed by 6 bases and J by 4 bases, leaving 15 bases between them. Germline assignment: CDR1 DFQATT and CDR2 SNEGSKA (reference sequence). This CDR3 comprises 14 residues. CDR3 amino acids: CSAHGGASTGELFF. The CDR3 coding sequence is TGCAGTGCCCACGGAGGCGCGAGCACCGGGGAGCTGTTTTTT.

This clonotype qualifies as medium-sized (0.01 to 0.1%). This beta chain is an off-target read within a library intended for alpha chains, so its frequency means little. This sequence joins TRBV6-5 and TRBJ1-6; 7 positions match TRBD1. V lost 4 bases to trimming and J lost 9 bases; unmatched junction nucleotides: 6. Germline lookup yields CDR1 MNHEY and CDR2 SVGAGI. CDR3 size: 14 residues. The CDR3 here is CASSWGTEGSPLHF. The CDR3 nucleotides read TGTGCCAGCAGTTGGGGGACAGAGGGTTCACCCCTCCACTTT.

This clonotype qualifies as medium-sized. Since the library was made to target alpha chains, this beta chain is a stray read and its abundance is not meaningful. V gene TRBV24-1 combines with J gene TRBJ2-2; D is possibly TRBD1 or TRBD2 (6 bases each). V was pared by 7 bases and J by 0 bases, with 17 bases between. CDR3 length: 17 amino acids. The V gene's germline CDR1 is KGHDR and CDR2 SFDVKD. This chain's CDR3 is CATSGGRLGANTGELFF. In DNA, the CDR3 is TGTGCCACCAGCGGGGGCCGCCTGGGCGCGAACACCGGGGAGCTGTTTTTT.

This clonotype is deemed medium-sized. Because this beta chain is a stray read in a library intended to capture alpha chains, its abundance should not be given much weight. The rearrangement uses TRBV6-2 or TRBV6-3 and TRBJ1-1, with 9 positions matching TRBD1. This CDR3 region has 16 residues. CDR1 is MNHEY and CDR2 is SVGEGT in the germline V gene. After removal of 2 bases from V and 5 bases from J, the junction contained 9 bases not matched to a gene. The DNA for the CDR3 is TGTGCCAGCAGTTACGGAAACAGGGGGCTTTTTACTGAAGCTTTCTTT. Protein product: CASSYGNRGLFTEAFF.

This clonotype is medium-sized by share. At one end, the junction sequence differs from germline, possibly due to a read error. Being off target in a library aimed at alpha chains, this beta chain has a size of little meaning. The genes are TRBV20-1 and TRBJ1-2; D is undetermined. Germline loops: CDR1 DFQATT, CDR2 SNEGSKA (reference sequence). CDR3 length equals 9 residues. The CDR3: CSARPGYTF. In DNA form, the CDR3 reads TGCAGCGCTAGGCCTGGCTACACCTTC.

This clonotype is termed large. For a library built for alpha chains, this beta chain is a stray read; little rests on its size. This chain uses TRBV20-1 with TRBJ2-3, with 7 bases aligning to TRBD2. The CDR3 runs to 13 residues. Trimming cost V 5 bases and J 0 bases; bases outside gene matches: 2. Germline-derived CDR1 and CDR2 are DFQATT and SNEGSKA (reference sequence). The CDR3 DNA is TGCAGTGCTCCCGGGGGGAGCACAGATACGCAGTATTTT. Protein sequence: CSAPGGSTDTQYF.

This clonotype showed up many times. For a library built for alpha chains, this beta chain is a stray read; little rests on its size. V usage is TRBV6-6 and J usage is TRBJ1-4; TRBD1 matches at 9 bases. Germline assignment: CDR1 MNHNY and CDR2 SVGAGI (reference sequence). The V and J ends lost 5 bases and 7 bases, in that order; junction bases with no gene match: 8. This CDR3 is built from 15 residues. The CDR3 DNA is TGTGCCAGCAGTCCTCCGGGACAGGGAAGTGAAAAACTGTTTTTT. Translated, it gives CASSPPGQGSEKLFF.

For this clonotype: Since it is a stray read in a library aimed at alpha chains, this beta chain has a size that is not meaningful. The CDR3 nucleotides read TGTGCCAGCAGCTTGGGATCCAGGTCGGAGACCCAGTACTTC. Amino acid sequence: CASSLGSRSETQYF. The chain combines TRBV5-5 with TRBJ2-5; no clear D gene. This CDR3 has 14 amino acids. The germline V gene encodes CDR1 SGHKS and CDR2 YYEKEE (reference sequence). With 0 bases removed from V and 5 bases from J, the gap between germline ends came to 11 bases. The entire variable domain, with the rest obtained from reference TRBV5-5 and TRBJ2-5, is as follows: DAGVTQSPTHLIKTRGQQVTLRCSPISGHKSVSWYQQVLGQGPQFIFQYYEKEERGRGNFPDRFSARQFPNYSSELNVNALLLGDSALYLCASSLGSRSETQYFGPGTRLLVL.

This clonotype was seen repeatedly, ten times or more. This beta chain is an off-target read within a library intended for alpha chains, so its frequency means little. The chain joins TRBV6-6 to TRBJ1-4, with D perhaps matching TRBD1 (5 bases). The CDR3 spans 15 residues. With 2 bases removed from V and 3 bases from J, the gap between germline ends came to 10 bases. Germline V gives CDR1 MNHNY, CDR2 SVGAGI (reference sequence). The CDR3 bases are TGTGCCAGCAGTTACGAAGGACACTCTAATGAAAAACTGTTTTTT. It is translated as CASSYEGHSNEKLFF.

This clonotype was picked up many times. This beta chain represents an off-target read in a library built for alpha chains; its size is of limited meaning. The V call is TRBV13, the J call TRBJ2-5; 13 positions match TRBD2. There are 17 residues in the CDR3. Trimming removed 4 bases from V and 1 base from J; junction bases left unmatched: 6. Germline CDR1 is PRHDT and CDR2 is FYEKMQ (reference sequence). CDR3 DNA sequence: TGTGCCAGCAGCTCCACTGGACTAGCGGGAGCCCAAGAGACCCAGTACTTC. Translation: CASSSTGLAGAQETQYF.

This clonotype was recorded at least ten times. This beta chain is a stray read from a library made for alpha chains; its abundance is not meaningful. The V call is TRBV12-3 or TRBV12-4, the J call TRBJ1-2, with D perhaps TRBD1 (6 bases). The CDR3 consists of 13 residues. V dropped 5 bases and J dropped 2 bases, with 9 bases sitting between them. CDR3 sequence reads: CASSRDTNYGYTF. The CDR3, as DNA: TGTGCCAGCAGTCGGGACACCAACTATGGCTACACCTTC.

This clonotype was counted a few times. This beta chain is an unintended read in a library built for alpha chains; its size means little. The chain has TRBV20-1 and TRBJ2-7, with D unclear. Germline CDR1 reads DFQATT; CDR2 reads SNEGSKA (reference sequence). With 0 bases removed from V and 3 bases from J, the gap between germline ends came to 3 bases. This CDR3 comprises 11 residues. The CDR3 nucleotides are TGCAGTGCTAGAGACAGCTACGAGCAGTACTTC. This codes for CSARDSYEQYF.

This clonotype showed up many times. This beta chain was picked up by a library intended for alpha chains and is off target, so its count carries little meaning. The chain joins TRBV7-2 to TRBJ2-7; D unresolved. Germline V gene sequence: CDR1 SGHTA, CDR2 FQGNSA. V shed 5 bases and J shed 4 bases, with 12 bases lying between them. CDR3 length equals 13 residues. CDR3 sequence reads: CASSLYQEYEQYF. The CDR3 DNA reads TGTGCCAGCAGCCTCTATCAGGAATACGAGCAGTACTTC.

This clonotype counts as medium-sized (0.01 to 0.1%). This beta chain is an off-target read within a library intended for alpha chains, so its frequency means little. This chain joins TRBV12-3 or TRBV12-4 and TRBJ2-1, with D perhaps TRBD2 (6 bases). The CDR3 extends over 16 amino acids. The V gene lost 0 bases and the J gene lost 2 bases, with 11 bases spanning the gap. The CDR3 nucleotides are TGTGCCAGCAGTTTAGCGGAGGGCGTACCCTACAATGAGCAGTTCTTC. Its translation is CASSLAEGVPYNEQFF.

This clonotype is labeled as medium-sized. The size of this beta chain means little, since it is a stray read in a library made for alpha chains. The chain carries TRBV11-2 and TRBJ2-1; unclear D gene. The CDR3 loop spans 13 amino acids. In germline, CDR1 is SGHAT, CDR2 FQNNGV. V lost 1 base and J 8 bases, leaving 9 bases between the germline ends. In DNA form, the CDR3 reads TGTGCCAGCAGCTTAGTAGGTCCCTATGAGCAGTTCTTC. It yields the protein CASSLVGPYEQFF.

As concerns this clonotype: This beta chain slipped into a library made for alpha chains as a stray read, so its size is not meaningful. This sequence joins TRBV10-1 and TRBJ1-1; D not resolved. Per germline, CDR1 WNHNN and CDR2 SYGVQD (reference sequence). This CDR3 is 15 amino acids long. The germline V and J ends were trimmed by 0 bases and 0 bases, with 8 bases remaining between them. The DNA for the CDR3 is TGCGCCAGCAGTGAGTCCGCCGTAATGAACACTGAAGCTTTCTTT. Its protein product is CASSESAVMNTEAFF.

This clonotype was seen repeatedly, ten times or more. This beta chain slipped into a library made for alpha chains as a stray read, so its size is not meaningful. J is TRBJ2-6 and V is TRBV5-1; the match to TRBD1 covers 10 bases. V shed 0 bases, J shed 0 bases, and the junction held 3 bases outside the gene matches. The CDR3 covers 18 residues. Germline-derived CDR1 and CDR2 are SGHRS and YFSETQ. In DNA form, the CDR3 reads TGCGCCAGCAGCTTGGAGGGACAGGGGAGCTCTGGGGCCAACGTCCTGACTTTC. Protein sequence: CASSLEGQGSSGANVLTF. Complete variable domain (other parts from reference TRBV5-1 and TRBJ2-6): KAGVTQTPRYLIKTRGQQVTLSCSPISGHRSVSWYQQTPGQGLQFLFEYFSETQRNKGNFPGRFSGRQFSNSRSEMNVSTLELGDSALYLCASSLEGQGSSGANVLTFGAGSRLTVL.

This clonotype is medium-sized within its sample. The library was designed around alpha chains, so this beta chain is a stray read whose abundance carries little weight. V usage is TRBV12-5 and J usage is TRBJ2-1, with D perhaps matching TRBD1 or TRBD2 (5 bases each). The CDR3 extends over 16 amino acids. V lost 1 base to trimming and J lost 12 bases, with 22 bases between them. The germline CDR1 and CDR2 sequences are LGHNT and FRNRAP. This CDR3 is CASGLGPGQSKEGQFF. The CDR3 nucleotides read TGTGCTAGTGGTTTGGGGCCAGGACAATCAAAAGAGGGGCAGTTCTTC.

In this sample, this clonotype turned up many times. A library made for alpha chains picked up this beta chain off target, so its size means little. This sequence joins TRBV7-9 and TRBJ1-1, with 8 bases matching TRBD1. Germline V lookup: CDR1 SEHNR, CDR2 FQNEAQ (reference sequence). The trim removed 5 bases at V and 5 bases at J, leaving 7 bases unmatched. This CDR3 spans 14 amino acids. As DNA, the CDR3 is TGTGCCAGCAGCCCCGGGACAGGTAGGACTGAAGCTTTCTTT. Its protein is CASSPGTGRTEAFF.

In its sample, this clonotype ranks as medium-sized (0.01 to 0.1%). This beta chain is off target for a library built for alpha chains, so its abundance means little. The CDR3 DNA is TGCGCCAGCAGCCAAGGCGCAGGGGGCCTGAACACTGAAGCTTTCTTT. Protein sequence: CASSQGAGGLNTEAFF. The chain recombines TRBV4-1 with TRBJ1-1, with 8 nucleotides matching TRBD1. CDR1 is MGHRA and CDR2 is YSYEKL in the germline V gene. The J segment lost 0 bases and the V segment lost 1 base, leaving 4 bases of the junction unmatched. This CDR3 spans 16 amino acids.

There are many counts of this clonotype. Being off target in a library aimed at alpha chains, this beta chain has a size of little meaning. J is TRBJ2-3 and V is TRBV20-1; TRBD2 matches 7 bases. This CDR3 has 14 residues. CDR1 and CDR2 from the germline V gene are DFQATT and SNEGSKA (reference sequence). The ends lost 0 bases at V and 1 base at J; junction bases unmatched: 1. As DNA, the CDR3 is TGCAGTGCTAGAGATGGGGGGGGCACAGATACGCAGTATTTT. It is translated as CSARDGGGTDTQYF.